This T cell receptor (beta chain) was captured by sequencing in a study of blood T cell repertoires in COVID-19 (dated by TCRdb to the early 2020s). Background for the entire study: Samples from collaborators originated in the United States, Italy and Spain and spanned both the acute and convalescent phases of COVID-19. A de-identified subject ID, COVID-19 status, age in years and sex were almost always included in the sample metadata. A freely available public database, intended as a resource for researchers studying the immune response to SARS-CoV-2, is where the repertoires were released. HLA class I and class II types, where available, came from metadata supplied by the sample provider rather than from assay-based typing. The samples were drawn from the first 160 participants of the ongoing ImmuneRACE study and from about 1,200 subjects provided by 6 global collaborators. The material from the prospective study consisted of cDNA or gDNA derived from T cells, B-cell-depleted T cells, or PBMCs. The dataset comprised deeply sampled blood TCRbeta repertoires from subjects exposed to, actively infected with, or recovered from COVID-19. Study-wide findings and limitations: The quantity of clinical and demographic metadata differed by source and by participant and was supplied without curation.

The collaborating institutions used their own protocols to collect whole blood in K2EDTA tubes. For TCRbeta analysis, collaborators shipped samples as frozen whole blood, isolated PBMCs, or DNA extracted from either of those sample types. Details on this clone: It lacks a known antigen. Nothing much larger sits one base from this clone, and base qualities are not available.

V is trimmed back by 0 bases and J by 1 base, and the junction contains 7 bases that no gene match accounts for. The germline V gene encodes CDR1 GTSNPN and CDR2 SVGIG (reference sequence). The CDR3 contains 17 residues, cysteine and phenylalanine counted. The only DNA kept is the CDR3, 51 bases in frame from the first base. The immunoSEQ Assay, a bias-controlled multiplex PCR, was used to amplify TCRbeta CDR3 regions from genomic DNA. The paper's data handling went like this. The number of nucleated cells in each sample was estimated from the amplification of reference gene primers within the assay. Sequence reads were collapsed and filtered to measure the absolute abundance of every unique TCRbeta CDR3 rearrangement. For each sample, productive Simpson clonality was calculated as the square root of Simpson's diversity index across productive rearrangements. Imported from immuneACCESS, the table was reduced by TCRdb to in-frame sequences with V and J called. These copies leave out some clones; in studies compared against another copy, an unresolved V gene accounts for under half, and the cause of the remainder is not known. V and J calls and clone size are copied from that table; D and trimming were computed from the DNA. For this sample the table gives 150,000 to 200,000 clones, of which approximately 91% were detected only once. Together, the top ten hold about 2.3% of the sample.

The sequence was collected from a young man with acute or convalescent COVID-19. Sample: peripheral blood. The chain employs TRBV30 and TRBJ1-4; TRBD1 fits 8 bases in the junction. The DNA is TGTGCCTGGAGTGTAGAAGGCAGGGGGCGAACTAATGAAAAACTGTTTTTT. This codes for CAWSVEGRGRTNEKLFF.